Listed below are T cell receptor beta chains from one sample, sequenced in a study of identical twins. TCRdb reanalysed the 5' RACE reads using MiXCR and keeps one entry per CDR3 protein. The sample has 500,000 to 600,000 distinct CDR3 sequences, about 20% seen once. The same data also contributed to another study, on T cells expressing NK-cell markers.

The sample comprised CD4+ T cells sorted from blood. Source of these receptors: a young woman in good health. Both conserved end residues are part of each CDR3. A D gene is named only where the DNA matches it firmly. Size tells how often a clone was seen (once, few, many) or the class of an expanded clone, and some rows leave it out.

v_gene: TRBV5-6; d_gene: TRBD1; j_gene: TRBJ2-3; abundance: few; CDR3nt: TGTGCCAGCAGCTACTATCTCGGACAGGGGGCGCAAGATACGCAGTATTTT; CDR3aa: CASSYYLGQGAQDTQYF
v_gene: TRBV6-2/TRBV6-3; d_gene: TRBD1; j_gene: TRBJ2-3; abundance: few; CDR3nt: TGTGCCAGCAGTTACTCGCCAGGGGGAGCGTGGACGCAGTATTTT; CDR3aa: CASSYSPGGAWTQYF
v_gene: TRBV3-1; d_gene: TRBD1; j_gene: TRBJ2-2; abundance: many; CDR3nt: TGTGCCAGCAGCCTGACAGGGAGCACCGGGGAGCTGTTTTTT; CDR3aa: CASSLTGSTGELFF
v_gene: TRBV25-1; d_gene: TRBD2; j_gene: TRBJ2-1; abundance: few; CDR3nt: TGTGCCAGCAGTCAAATAAAAGCCGGGACTAGCTTCGGTGAGCAGTTCTTC; CDR3aa: CASSQIKAGTSFGEQFF
v_gene: TRBV30; d_gene: NA; j_gene: TRBJ1-6; abundance: NA; CDR3nt: TGTGCCTGGAGTGTAGGGAGAGCCCTCCACTTT; CDR3aa: CAWSVGRALHF
v_gene: TRBV5-1; d_gene: TRBD2; j_gene: TRBJ2-7; abundance: few; CDR3nt: TGCGCCACCCGGACTGGCGGGGGATCCAACGAGCAGTACTTC; CDR3aa: CATRTGGGSNEQYF
v_gene: TRBV29-1; d_gene: TRBD1; j_gene: TRBJ2-7; abundance: few; CDR3nt: TGCAGCGTTGAAAGTGACAGGGGCTACGAGCAGTACTTC; CDR3aa: CSVESDRGYEQYF
v_gene: TRBV29-1; d_gene: NA; j_gene: TRBJ2-3; abundance: NA; CDR3nt: TGCAGCGTTGATACGAGCGATACGCAGTATTTT; CDR3aa: CSVDTSDTQYF
v_gene: TRBV3-1; d_gene: TRBD1; j_gene: TRBJ1-2; abundance: many; CDR3nt: TGTGCCAGCAGCCGCTCGACAGGGGGTTGGTATGGCTACACCTTC; CDR3aa: CASSRSTGGWYGYTF
v_gene: TRBV10-3; d_gene: NA; j_gene: TRBJ1-1; abundance: NA; CDR3nt: TGTGCCATCAGGCAGCACACTGAAGCTTTCTTT; CDR3aa: CAIRQHTEAFF